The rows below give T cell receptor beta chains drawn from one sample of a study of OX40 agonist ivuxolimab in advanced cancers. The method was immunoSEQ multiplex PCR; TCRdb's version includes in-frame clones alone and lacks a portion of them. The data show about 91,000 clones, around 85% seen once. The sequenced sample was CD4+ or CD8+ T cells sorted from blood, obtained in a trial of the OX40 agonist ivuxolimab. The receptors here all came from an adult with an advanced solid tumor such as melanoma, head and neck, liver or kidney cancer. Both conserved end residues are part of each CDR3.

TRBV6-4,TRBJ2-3,CASSGGARDTQYF
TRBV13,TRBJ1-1,CASSTGQGSFSSAEAFF
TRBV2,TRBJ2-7,CASRAGQTYEQYF
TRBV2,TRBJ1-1,CASLREGEAFF
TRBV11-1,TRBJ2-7,CASSPGRFKSSYEQYF
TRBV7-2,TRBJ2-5,CASSLVGSPEETQYF
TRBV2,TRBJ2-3,CASSGSGTPDTQYF
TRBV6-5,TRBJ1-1,CASSYSWNTEAFF
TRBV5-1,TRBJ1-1,CASGRQAMNTEAFF
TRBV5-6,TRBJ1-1,CASSAKDRVNTEAFF
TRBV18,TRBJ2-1,CASSPGVDRNNEQFF
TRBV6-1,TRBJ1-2,CASSEMGAAFHGYTF
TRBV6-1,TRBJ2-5,CASSDTLEETQYF
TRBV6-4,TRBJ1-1,CASSSAPGNTEAFF
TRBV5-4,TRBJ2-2,CARETSGGINTGELFF
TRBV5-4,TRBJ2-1,CASSSSGGPGEQFF
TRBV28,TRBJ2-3,CASTRAGGTDTQYF
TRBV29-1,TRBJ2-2,CSVAAGWDIGELFF
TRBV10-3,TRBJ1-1,CAISDRTVNTEAFF
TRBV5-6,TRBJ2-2,CASSPWGRAETVELFF
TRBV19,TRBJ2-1,CASSISSTDEQFF
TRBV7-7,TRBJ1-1,CASSLTGTEAFF
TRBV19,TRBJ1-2,CASRTDSGYYGYTF
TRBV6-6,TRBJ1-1,CASSYLPQTEAFF
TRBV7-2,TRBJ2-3,CASSAGLAGGTSQYF
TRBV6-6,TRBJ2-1,CASSYGGGDNEQFF
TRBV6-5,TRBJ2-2,CATTGRTDGTGELFF
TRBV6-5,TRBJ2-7,CASSYDSNYEQYF
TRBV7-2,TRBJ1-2,CASSPGRSNYGYTF
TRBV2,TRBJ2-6,CASRPLRQANSGANVLTF
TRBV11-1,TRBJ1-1,CASSFRGGDTEAFF
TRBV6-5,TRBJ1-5,CASRPQGTSNQPQHF
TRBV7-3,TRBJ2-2,CASSPLEAGELFF
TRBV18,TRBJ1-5,CASSPPNLGALDQPQHF
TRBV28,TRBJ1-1,CASVQDLWGVNTEAFF
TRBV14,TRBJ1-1,CASSRRTGETEAFF
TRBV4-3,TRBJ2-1,CASSGGGRTRNSYNEQFF
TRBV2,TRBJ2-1,CASGQVTYNEQFF
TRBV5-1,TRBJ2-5,CASSREGNLGETQYF
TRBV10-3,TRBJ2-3,CAISESSGGADTQYF
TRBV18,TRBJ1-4,CASSPTSGNEKLFF
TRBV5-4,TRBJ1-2,CASSDNDRGRVYGYTF
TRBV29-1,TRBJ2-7,CSVGGQTYEQYF
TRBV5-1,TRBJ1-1,CASSLPENTEAFF
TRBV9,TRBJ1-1,CASSVRAGDTEAFF
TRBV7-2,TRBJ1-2,CASSSRGGAGYTF
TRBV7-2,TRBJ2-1,CASSRTGGGYNEQFF
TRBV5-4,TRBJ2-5,CASSPKRLAEGETQYF
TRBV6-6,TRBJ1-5,CASSAGQGYHQPQHF
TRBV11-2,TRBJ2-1,CASSRYGRGGSSYNEQFF
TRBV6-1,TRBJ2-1,CASSDTGGGGYNEQFF
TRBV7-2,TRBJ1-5,CASSLRDTGQPQHF
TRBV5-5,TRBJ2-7,CASSLQSYEQYF
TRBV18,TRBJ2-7,CASSQRAISSYEQYF
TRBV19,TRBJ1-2,CAIREDHHYGYTF